This paragraph covers one T cell receptor (beta chain) sequence. This table comes from immunoSEQ multiplex PCR, and its TCRdb copy is limited to in-frame clones, with some not included. The table records 68,000 or so clones, 84% of them present only once. This sample was taken from a study of Tregs in tolerant kidney transplant recipients. V lost 4 bases, J lost 8 bases, and 10 bases stayed unmatched. The CDR3 length is 14 residues. Germline-derived CDR1 and CDR2 are SGHRS and YFSETQ. CD4+CD25+CD127- Tregs, CD4+CD25- non-Tregs, CD4 and CD8 cells were sorted. Specimen: CD4+ T cells from blood. The chain uses TRBV5-1 and TRBJ1-2; 8 bases line up with TRBD1. The origin of this receptor is a human donor in good health. The CDR3 sequence: CASSPIVRGHGYTF. For the CDR3, the DNA is TGCGCCAGCAGCCCTATTGTCAGGGGGCACGGCTACACCTTC. The variable domain in full, with the rest retrieved from reference TRBV5-1 and TRBJ1-2, is KAGVTQTPRYLIKTRGQQVTLSCSPISGHRSVSWYQQTPGQGLQFLFEYFSETQRNKGNFPGRFSGRQFSNSRSEMNVSTLELGDSALYLCASSPIVRGHGYTFGSGTRLTVV.